Shown below are 3 T cell receptor beta chains from a single sample sequenced in a study of identical twins. Each CDR3 protein gets one entry after TCRdb re-called the 5' RACE reads with MiXCR. The sample consists of nearly 900,000 distinct CDR3 sequences, more than 9% of them appearing once. The same data also contributed to another study, on yellow fever vaccine responses in identical twins.

Sequencing was done on a sample of PBMCs. These receptors originate from a woman aged 18-35 years in good health.

In this sample, this clonotype turned up a few times. The gene calls are TRBV20-1 and TRBJ2-1; 8 nucleotides agree with TRBD2. This CDR3 contains 14 residues. V dropped 0 bases and J dropped 7; count of bases not matched to a gene: 5. Looked up from germline, CDR1 is DFQATT and CDR2 is SNEGSKA (reference sequence). The CDR3 DNA reads TGCAGTGCTAGAGATGGCGGGGGGATAAATGAGCAGTTCTTC. This encodes CSARDGGGINEQFF.

This clonotype was recorded many times. In nucleotides, the CDR3 is TGCAGTGCTCGTAGCGGGGATTTGAGTGAGACCCAGTACTTC. Translating it yields CSARSGDLSETQYF. The V call is TRBV20-1, the J call TRBJ2-5; TRBD2 matches at 8 bases. Trimming removed 5 bases from V and 5 bases from J; junction bases left unmatched: 10. This CDR3 is 14 amino acids long. Germline V gene sequence: CDR1 DFQATT, CDR2 SNEGSKA (reference sequence).

This clonotype was counted a few times. V is TRBV3-1 and J is TRBJ1-5; D call uncertain. Looked up from germline, CDR1 is LGHDT and CDR2 is YNNKEL (reference sequence). This CDR3 spans 12 amino acids. Trimming shortened V by 1 base and J by 7 bases, and 5 bases separated the two germline ends. Here the CDR3 reads CASSQGPQPQHF. CDR3 in DNA: TGTGCCAGCAGCCAAGGTCCCCAGCCCCAGCATTTT.